The 23 T cell receptor beta chains below were found in one sample sequenced in a study of neurological immune-mediated disorders. TCRdb processed the 5' RACE reads anew with MiXCR; each CDR3 protein has one entry. This table has around 130,000 distinct CDR3 sequences, about 3.2% appearing once. Sequencing was performed on PBMCs. These TCRs come from a woman aged 25 to 39 with multiple sclerosis.

The table lists this clonotype with many counts. The rearrangement joins TRBV5-6 to TRBJ2-5, with D perhaps TRBD1 (5 bases). Trimming took 2 bases from V and 4 from J, leaving 15 bases between them. Germline V gives CDR1 SGHDT, CDR2 YYEEEE. The CDR3 has 15 amino acids. The CDR3 spells CASSFGPEQGETQYF. The CDR3 DNA reads as TGTGCCAGCAGCTTCGGCCCTGAGCAGGGAGAGACCCAGTACTTC.

This clonotype was seen repeatedly, ten times or more. The DNA of the CDR3 is TGTGCCAGCAGTTTGTTCCTAGCCACAGATACGCAGTATTTT. Amino acids: CASSLFLATDTQYF. This sequence joins TRBV6-6 and TRBJ2-3; tentative D call: TRBD2 (5 bases). Trimming took off 4 bases at V and 2 bases at J, with 10 bases between the two ends. The CDR3 is made up of 14 amino acids. Per germline, CDR1 MNHNY and CDR2 SVGAGI (reference sequence).

The J gene is TRBJ2-1, the V gene TRBV7-9; a possible D gene is TRBD1 (6 bases). The germline V gene encodes CDR1 SEHNR and CDR2 FQNEAQ (reference sequence). The CDR3 length is 15 residues. With 1 base removed from V and 2 bases from J, the gap between germline ends came to 9 bases. This CDR3 is CASSLDGGTYNEQFF. The CDR3 DNA is TGTGCCAGCAGCTTAGATGGGGGCACCTACAATGAGCAGTTCTTC.

This clonotype came up a few times. This sequence joins TRBV7-6 and TRBJ2-2, with TRBD2 matching over 9 bases. Germline CDR1 SGHVS, CDR2 FNYEAQ. The CDR3 is made up of 21 amino acids. Germline trimming cut 0 bases from V and 6 bases from J; bases unmatched to any gene: 20. The CDR3 is CASSLASFRAGGIVHAGELFF. CDR3 in DNA: TGTGCCAGCAGCTTAGCATCGTTCAGAGCGGGGGGTATAGTCCACGCCGGGGAGCTGTTTTTT.

This clonotype was recorded at least ten times. This chain links TRBV10-2 with TRBJ2-7; D is perhaps TRBD1 (6 bases). CDR1 WSHSY and CDR2 SAAADI come from the germline V gene. CDR3 length: 15 residues. V lost 3 bases and J 2 bases, leaving 14 bases between the germline ends. The chain's CDR3 is CASSDPTGTPYEQYF. The CDR3 DNA reads TGCGCCAGCAGTGACCCAACCGGGACACCCTACGAGCAGTACTTC.

This clonotype was seen at least ten times. V is TRBV6-5 and J is TRBJ1-5; weak D call: TRBD1 (6 bases). The CDR3 runs 16 residues. The V and J ends lost 5 bases and 1 base respectively, with 15 bases between them. The germline V gene encodes CDR1 MNHEY and CDR2 SVGAGI. CDR3 bases: TGTGCCAGCAGTGACAGGTGGGGCCAGAGCAATCAGCCCCAGCATTTT. Translation: CASSDRWGQSNQPQHF.

This clonotype has at least ten counts. V gene TRBV20-1 combines with J gene TRBJ2-1, with D possibly being TRBD2 (6 bases). CDR1 DFQATT and CDR2 SNEGSKA come from the germline V gene (reference sequence). V lost 4 bases and J 7 bases, leaving 14 bases between the germline ends. This CDR3 contains 13 residues. CDR3 sequence (DNA): TGCAGTGCTACCCGGGGGAAAAGGAATGAGCAGTTCTTC. It codes for CSATRGKRNEQFF.

This clonotype has a count of ten or more. The rearrangement joins TRBV12-3 or TRBV12-4 to TRBJ1-2; D gene unclear. V was clipped by 2 bases and J by 4 bases, with 14 bases between them. The CDR3 has 15 amino acids. In nucleotides, the CDR3 is TGTGCCAGCAGTTTACTACTGGGTACCGGCTATGGCTACACCTTC. The encoded protein is CASSLLLGTGYGYTF.

This clonotype was counted many times. The rearrangement uses TRBV15 and TRBJ2-5; TRBD1 or TRBD2 may be the D gene (5 bases each). CDR1 LNHNV and CDR2 YYDKDF come from the germline V gene (reference sequence). The CDR3 runs to 15 residues. V gave up 1 base and J gave up 2 bases, with 11 bases separating them. This CDR3 reads CATSRVGDGQETQYF. As DNA, the CDR3 is TGTGCCACCAGCAGAGTGGGGGACGGACAAGAGACCCAGTACTTC.

This clonotype came up many times. This chain joins TRBV6-2 or TRBV6-3 and TRBJ2-2; D is unresolved. Germline V lookup: CDR1 MNHEY, CDR2 SVGEGT. V was shortened by 5 bases and J by 4 bases, with 5 bases between the two germline ends. The CDR3 is 12 residues long. The CDR3 region is CASSPVTGELFF. The CDR3 DNA reads as TGTGCCAGCAGTCCAGTCACCGGGGAGCTGTTTTTT.

This clonotype was observed many times. The chain recombines TRBV7-2 with TRBJ2-3; 9 bases line up with TRBD2. CDR3 length: 15 residues. The germline V gene encodes CDR1 SGHTA and CDR2 FQGNSA. V dropped 0 bases and J dropped 6; count of bases not matched to a gene: 4. The CDR3 nucleotides are TGTGCCAGCAGCTTAGCGAGCGGGGGGCTCGATACGCAGTATTTT. Residues: CASSLASGGLDTQYF.

This clonotype was detected many times. The chain links TRBV6-5 to TRBJ1-1; no firm D call. V was cut by 6 bases and J by 4 bases, with 18 bases left in between. This CDR3 contains 15 residues. Germline lookup yields CDR1 MNHEY and CDR2 SVGAGI. DNA for the CDR3: TGTGCCAGCAGGACAATAGGGAGACGGGGCACTGAAGCTTTCTTT. The encoded protein is CASRTIGRRGTEAFF.

The sample holds many counts of this clonotype. The chain combines TRBV12-3 or TRBV12-4 with TRBJ2-3; D is ambiguous. The CDR3 is made up of 17 amino acids. V lost 4 bases and J lost 2, with 19 bases in between. For the CDR3, the DNA is TGTGCCAGCAGTTACCAACTGGCCCCCCAGCCCACAGATACGCAGTATTTT. Translating gives CASSYQLAPQPTDTQYF.

This clonotype was picked up many times. This sequence joins TRBV7-8 and TRBJ2-7, with 10 bases that match TRBD2. The CDR3 has 15 amino acids. V was clipped by 4 bases and J by 6 bases; unmatched bases: 9. Germline V gene sequence: CDR1 SGHVS, CDR2 FQNEAQ. CDR3 in DNA: TGTGCCAGCAGCTCGGTACTAGCGGGACGCCTCGAGCAGTACTTC. It translates to CASSSVLAGRLEQYF.

The table lists this clonotype with a few counts. J is TRBJ2-5 and V is TRBV7-2, with D unresolved. This CDR3 is 15 amino acids long. Deletions cut 5 bases from V and 2 bases from J, with 15 bases between. The germline V gene has CDR1 SGHTA and CDR2 FQGNSA. As DNA, the CDR3 is TGTGCCAGCAGCCTTAGGTTATACCATCAAGAGACCCAGTACTTC. Protein product: CASSLRLYHQETQYF.

In this sample, this clonotype turned up many times. This chain connects TRBV12-3 or TRBV12-4 to TRBJ1-6; TRBD1 is a possible D gene (6 bases). The germline V and J ends were trimmed by 5 bases and 9 bases, with 14 bases remaining between them. This CDR3 is 14 amino acids long. Written as DNA, the CDR3 is TGTGCCAGCAGTAAGGGGGAAGGAGGTTCACCCCTCCACTTT. Its protein is CASSKGEGGSPLHF.

The sample holds many counts of this clonotype. The rearrangement joins TRBV29-1 to TRBJ2-7; 10 bases align to TRBD1. From germline, CDR1 is SQVTM and CDR2 ANQGSEA. The junction had 5 bases not matched to a gene; V was cut back by 6 bases and J by 3 bases. The CDR3 runs to 13 residues. CDR3 bases: TGCAGCGTCCGAGACAGGGGGCACTACGAGCAGTACTTC. This gives the protein CSVRDRGHYEQYF.

This clonotype was seen at least ten times. The V call is TRBV4-3, the J call TRBJ2-5, with TRBD2 matching 9 bases. CDR1 and CDR2 (germline): LGHNA, YSLEER. The CDR3 contains 15 residues. Trimming cost V 2 bases and J 2 bases; bases outside gene matches: 3. The CDR3: CASSQIAGVQETQYF. The CDR3 DNA follows: TGCGCCAGCAGCCAAATAGCGGGAGTTCAAGAGACCCAGTACTTC.

At least ten counts were recorded for this clonotype. The rearrangement joins TRBV7-2 to TRBJ2-1; the D gene is possibly TRBD2 (6 bases). The CDR3 is made up of 15 amino acids. Per germline, CDR1 SGHTA and CDR2 FQGNSA. V gave up 4 bases and J gave up 10 bases, with 20 bases separating them. The CDR3 sequence is CASSSTGDGRLEQFF. The DNA of the CDR3 is TGTGCCAGCAGCTCGACGGGAGATGGAAGGCTCGAGCAGTTCTTC.

This clonotype was picked up many times. The chain employs TRBV20-1 and TRBJ1-1; no clear D. There are 13 residues in the CDR3. The V gene's germline CDR1 is DFQATT and CDR2 SNEGSKA (reference sequence). V lost 1 base, J lost 6 bases, and 12 bases lay in between. CDR3 nucleotide sequence: TGCAGTGCTAGAGGTTCGGGGAGGGCTGAAGCTTTCTTT. It specifies CSARGSGRAEAFF.

Concerning this clonotype itself: Mismatch with germline at one junction end may stem from a read error. V and J are TRBV6-2 or TRBV6-3 and TRBJ2-1, with TRBD2 matching 11 bases. The germline CDR1 and CDR2 sequences are MNHEY and SVGEGT. CDR3 size: 18 residues. As DNA, the CDR3 is TGTGCCAGCAGTTACCCCTCTAGCGGGAGGACCGCATTGTTTGAGCAGTTCTTT. Translated: CASSYPSSGRTALFEQFF.

Ten or more counts support this clonotype. The chain carries TRBV15 and TRBJ1-2, with a weak D call TRBD1 (5 bases). This CDR3 spans 16 amino acids. CDR1 and CDR2 from the germline V gene are LNHNV and YYDKDF (reference sequence). Trimming removed 5 bases at V and 6 bases at J, with 22 bases between. Written as DNA, the CDR3 is TGTGCCACCAGCGTAAAGTTAACAGGAAATCGGGATGGCTACACCTTC. It is translated as CATSVKLTGNRDGYTF.

This clonotype was counted at least ten times. The rearrangement joins TRBV20-1 to TRBJ2-3; D unresolved. CDR3 size: 12 residues. Deletions cut 4 bases from V and 2 bases from J, with 7 bases between. Germline assignment: CDR1 DFQATT and CDR2 SNEGSKA (reference sequence). CDR3 coding DNA: TGCAGTGCTACTAAGGACACAGATACGCAGTATTTT. This translates into CSATKDTDTQYF.